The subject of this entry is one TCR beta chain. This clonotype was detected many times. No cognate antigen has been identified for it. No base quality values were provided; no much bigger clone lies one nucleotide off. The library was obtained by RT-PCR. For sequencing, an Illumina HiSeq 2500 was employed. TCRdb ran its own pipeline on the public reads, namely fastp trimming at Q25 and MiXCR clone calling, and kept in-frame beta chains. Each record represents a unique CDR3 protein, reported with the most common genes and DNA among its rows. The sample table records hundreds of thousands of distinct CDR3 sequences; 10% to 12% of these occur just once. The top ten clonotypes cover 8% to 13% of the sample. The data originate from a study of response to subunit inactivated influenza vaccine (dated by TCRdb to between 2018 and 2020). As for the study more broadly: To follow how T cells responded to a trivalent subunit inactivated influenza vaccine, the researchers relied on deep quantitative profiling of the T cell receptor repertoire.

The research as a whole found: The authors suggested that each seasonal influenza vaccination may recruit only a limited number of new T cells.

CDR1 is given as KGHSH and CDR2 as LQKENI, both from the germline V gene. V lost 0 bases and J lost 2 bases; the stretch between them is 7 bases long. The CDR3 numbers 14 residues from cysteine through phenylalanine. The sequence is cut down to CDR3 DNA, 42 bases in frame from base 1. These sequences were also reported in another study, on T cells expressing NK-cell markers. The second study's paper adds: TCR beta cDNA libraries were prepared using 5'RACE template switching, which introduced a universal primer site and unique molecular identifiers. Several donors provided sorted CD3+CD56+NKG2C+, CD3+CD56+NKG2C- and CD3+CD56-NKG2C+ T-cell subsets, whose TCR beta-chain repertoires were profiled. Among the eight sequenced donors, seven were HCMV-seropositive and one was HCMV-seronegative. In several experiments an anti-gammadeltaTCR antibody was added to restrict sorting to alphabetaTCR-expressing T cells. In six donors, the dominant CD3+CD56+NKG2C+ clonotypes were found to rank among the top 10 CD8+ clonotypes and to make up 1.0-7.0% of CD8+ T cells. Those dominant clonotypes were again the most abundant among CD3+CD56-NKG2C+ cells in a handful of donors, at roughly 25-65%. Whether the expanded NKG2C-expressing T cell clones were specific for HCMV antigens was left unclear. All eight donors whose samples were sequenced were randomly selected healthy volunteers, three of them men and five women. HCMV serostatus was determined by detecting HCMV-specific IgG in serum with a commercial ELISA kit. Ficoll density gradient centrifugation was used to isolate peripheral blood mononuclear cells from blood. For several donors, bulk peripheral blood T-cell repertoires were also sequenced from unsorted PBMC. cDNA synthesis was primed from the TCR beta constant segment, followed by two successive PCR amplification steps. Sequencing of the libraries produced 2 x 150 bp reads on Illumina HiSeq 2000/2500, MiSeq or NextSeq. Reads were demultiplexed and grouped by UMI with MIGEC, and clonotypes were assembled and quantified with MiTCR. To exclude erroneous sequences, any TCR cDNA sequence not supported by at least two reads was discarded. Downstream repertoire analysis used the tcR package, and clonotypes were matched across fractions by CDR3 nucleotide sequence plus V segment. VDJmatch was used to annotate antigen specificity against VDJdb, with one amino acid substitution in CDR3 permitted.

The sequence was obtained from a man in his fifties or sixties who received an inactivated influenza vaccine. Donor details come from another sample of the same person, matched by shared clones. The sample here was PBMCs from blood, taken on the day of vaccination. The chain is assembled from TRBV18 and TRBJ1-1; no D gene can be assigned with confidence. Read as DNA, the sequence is TGTGCCAGCTCACCACCGGTCCGAAACACTGAAGCTTTCTTT. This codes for CASSPPVRNTEAFF.